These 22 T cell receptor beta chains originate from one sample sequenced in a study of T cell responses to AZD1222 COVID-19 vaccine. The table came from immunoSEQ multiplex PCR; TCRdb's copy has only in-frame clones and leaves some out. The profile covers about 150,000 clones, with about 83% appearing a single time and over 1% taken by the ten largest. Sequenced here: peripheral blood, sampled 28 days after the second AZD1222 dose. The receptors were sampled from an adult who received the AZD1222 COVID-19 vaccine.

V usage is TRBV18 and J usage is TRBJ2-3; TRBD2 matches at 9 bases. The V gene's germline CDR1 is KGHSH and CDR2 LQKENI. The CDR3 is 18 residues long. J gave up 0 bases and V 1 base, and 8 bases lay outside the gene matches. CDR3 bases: TGTGCCAGCTCACCACGCCTAGCGGGGACAACTAGCACAGATACGCAGTATTTT. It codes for CASSPRLAGTTSTDTQYF.

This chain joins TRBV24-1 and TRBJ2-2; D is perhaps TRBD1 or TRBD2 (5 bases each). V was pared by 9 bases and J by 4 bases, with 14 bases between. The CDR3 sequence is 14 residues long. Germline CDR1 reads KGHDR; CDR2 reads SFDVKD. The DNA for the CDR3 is TGTGCCACCCGGGGCCCAGGAGCCACCGGGGAGCTGTTTTTT. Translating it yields CATRGPGATGELFF.

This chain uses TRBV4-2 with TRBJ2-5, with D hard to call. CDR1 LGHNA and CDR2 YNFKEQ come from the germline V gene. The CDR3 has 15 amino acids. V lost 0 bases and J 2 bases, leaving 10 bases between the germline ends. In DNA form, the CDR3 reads TGTGCCAGCAGCCAAGAGGTAATAGGGCAAGAGACCCAGTACTTC. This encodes CASSQEVIGQETQYF.

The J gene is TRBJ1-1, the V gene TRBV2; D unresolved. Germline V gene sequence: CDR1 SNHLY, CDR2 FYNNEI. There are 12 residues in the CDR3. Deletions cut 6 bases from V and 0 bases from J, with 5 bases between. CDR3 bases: TGTGCCAGCAGATCCCTGAACACTGAAGCTTTCTTT. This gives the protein CASRSLNTEAFF.

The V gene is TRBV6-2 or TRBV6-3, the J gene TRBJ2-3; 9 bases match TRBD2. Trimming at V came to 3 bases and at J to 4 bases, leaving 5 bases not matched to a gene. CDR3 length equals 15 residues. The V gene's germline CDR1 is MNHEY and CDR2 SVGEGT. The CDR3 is CASSYSGGGADTQYF. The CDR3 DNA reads TGTGCCAGCAGTTATAGCGGGGGAGGGGCAGATACGCAGTATTTT.

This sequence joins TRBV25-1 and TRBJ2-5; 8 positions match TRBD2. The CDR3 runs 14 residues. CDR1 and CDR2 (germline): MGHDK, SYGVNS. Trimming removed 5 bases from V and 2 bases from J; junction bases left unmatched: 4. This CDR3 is CASSIPGGQETQYF. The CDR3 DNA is TGTGCCAGCAGTATCCCGGGGGGGCAAGAGACCCAGTACTTC.

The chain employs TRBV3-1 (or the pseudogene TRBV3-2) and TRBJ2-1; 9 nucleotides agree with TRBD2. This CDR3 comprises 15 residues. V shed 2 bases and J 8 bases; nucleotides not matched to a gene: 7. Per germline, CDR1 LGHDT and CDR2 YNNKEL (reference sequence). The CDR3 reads CASSQKVAGAHEQFF. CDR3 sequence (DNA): TGTGCCAGCAGCCAAAAGGTAGCGGGAGCCCATGAGCAGTTCTTC.

The CDR3 sequence: CASSLSTRQYF. CDR3 nucleotides: TGTGCCAGCAGTTTAAGCACCAGGCAGTATTTT. This chain uses TRBV2 with TRBJ2-3, with D unresolved. The CDR3 spans 11 residues. In germline, CDR1 is SNHLY, CDR2 FYNNEI. V lost 5 bases and J 11 bases, leaving 11 bases between the germline ends.

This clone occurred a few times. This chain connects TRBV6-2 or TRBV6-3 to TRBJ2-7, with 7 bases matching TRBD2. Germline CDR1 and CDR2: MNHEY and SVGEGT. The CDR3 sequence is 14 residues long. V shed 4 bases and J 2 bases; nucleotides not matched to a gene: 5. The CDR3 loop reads CASSFPGTTYEQYF. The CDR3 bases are TGTGCCAGCAGTTTCCCCGGGACTACCTACGAGCAGTACTTC.

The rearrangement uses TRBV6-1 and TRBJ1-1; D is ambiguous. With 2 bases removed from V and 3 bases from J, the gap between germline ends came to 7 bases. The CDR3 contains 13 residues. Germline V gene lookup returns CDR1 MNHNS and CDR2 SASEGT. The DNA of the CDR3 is TGTGCCAGCAGTGAAAATCGATACACTGAAGCTTTCTTT. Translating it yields CASSENRYTEAFF.

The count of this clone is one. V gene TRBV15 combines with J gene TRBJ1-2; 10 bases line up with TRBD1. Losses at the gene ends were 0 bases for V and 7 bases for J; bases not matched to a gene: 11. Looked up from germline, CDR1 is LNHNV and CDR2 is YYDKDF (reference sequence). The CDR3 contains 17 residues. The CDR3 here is CATSRDMSGQGDSGYTF. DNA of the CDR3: TGTGCCACCAGCAGAGATATGTCAGGACAGGGGGACTCTGGCTACACCTTC.

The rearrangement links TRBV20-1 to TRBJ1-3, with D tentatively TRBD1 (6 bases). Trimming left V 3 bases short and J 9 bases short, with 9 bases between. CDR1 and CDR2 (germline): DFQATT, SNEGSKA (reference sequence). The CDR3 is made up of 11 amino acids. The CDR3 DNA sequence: TGCAGTGCTAGGGCCAGGGGCACCATATATTTT. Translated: CSARARGTIYF.

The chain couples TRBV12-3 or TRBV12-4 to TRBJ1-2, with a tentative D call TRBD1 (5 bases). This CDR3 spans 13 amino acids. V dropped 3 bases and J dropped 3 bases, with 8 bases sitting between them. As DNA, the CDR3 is TGTGCCAGCAGTTTGCTAGGGGACTATGGCTACACCTTC. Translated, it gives CASSLLGDYGYTF.

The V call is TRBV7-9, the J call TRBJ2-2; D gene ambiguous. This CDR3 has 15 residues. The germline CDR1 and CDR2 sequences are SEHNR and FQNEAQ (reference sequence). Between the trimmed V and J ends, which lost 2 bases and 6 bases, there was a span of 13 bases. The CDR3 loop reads CASSLNVGLAGELFF. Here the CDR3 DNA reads TGTGCCAGCAGCTTAAATGTGGGTTTAGCCGGGGAGCTGTTTTTT.

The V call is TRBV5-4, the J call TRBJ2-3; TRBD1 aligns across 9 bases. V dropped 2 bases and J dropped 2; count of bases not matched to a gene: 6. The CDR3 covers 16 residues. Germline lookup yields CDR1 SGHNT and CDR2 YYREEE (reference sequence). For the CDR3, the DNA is TGTGCCAGCAGCTTATCGGGACAGGGTTCCACAGATACGCAGTATTTT. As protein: CASSLSGQGSTDTQYF.

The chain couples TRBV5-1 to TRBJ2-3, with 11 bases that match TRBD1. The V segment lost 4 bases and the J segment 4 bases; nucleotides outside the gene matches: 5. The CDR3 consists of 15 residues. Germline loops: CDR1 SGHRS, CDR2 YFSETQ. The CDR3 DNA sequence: TGCGCCAGCAGCCCGGGACAGGGGGTGGCAGATACGCAGTATTTT. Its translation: CASSPGQGVADTQYF.

DNA for the CDR3: TGTGCCAGTACAGCGGACAGGGCCCTCAATCAGCCCCAGCATTTT. Protein sequence: CASTADRALNQPQHF. The V call is TRBV19, the J call TRBJ1-5, with 8 bases identical to TRBD1. The V gene end was trimmed by 7 bases and the J gene end by 3 bases; junction bases not matched to a gene: 8. The CDR3 has 15 amino acids. CDR1 and CDR2 (germline): LNHDA, SQIVND (reference sequence).

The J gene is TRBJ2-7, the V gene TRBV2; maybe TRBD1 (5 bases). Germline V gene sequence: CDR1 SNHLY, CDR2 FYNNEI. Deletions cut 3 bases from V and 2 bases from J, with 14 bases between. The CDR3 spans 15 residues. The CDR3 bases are TGTGCCAGCAGTGATAATCAGGACACTCCCTACGAGCAGTACTTC. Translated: CASSDNQDTPYEQYF.

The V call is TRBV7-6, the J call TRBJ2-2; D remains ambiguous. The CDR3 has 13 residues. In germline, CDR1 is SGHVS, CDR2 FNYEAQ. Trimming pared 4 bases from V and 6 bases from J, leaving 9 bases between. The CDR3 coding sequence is TGTGCCAGCAGCTCTGCCCGGGCCGGGGAGCTGTTTTTT. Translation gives CASSSARAGELFF.

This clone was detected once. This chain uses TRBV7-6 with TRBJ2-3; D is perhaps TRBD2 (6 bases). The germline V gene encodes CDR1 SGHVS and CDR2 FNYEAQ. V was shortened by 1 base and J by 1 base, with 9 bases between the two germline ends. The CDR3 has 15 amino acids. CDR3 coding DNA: TGTGCCAGCAGCTTAGGGTCTAGCGGCACAGATACGCAGTATTTT. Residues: CASSLGSSGTDTQYF.

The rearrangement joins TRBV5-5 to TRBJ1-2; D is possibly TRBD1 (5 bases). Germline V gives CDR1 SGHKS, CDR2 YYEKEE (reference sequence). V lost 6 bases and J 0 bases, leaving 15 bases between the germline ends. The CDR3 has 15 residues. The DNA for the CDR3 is TGTGCCAGCACCCCCTTGAGGGGCGCTAACTATGGCTACACCTTC. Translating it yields CASTPLRGANYGYTF.

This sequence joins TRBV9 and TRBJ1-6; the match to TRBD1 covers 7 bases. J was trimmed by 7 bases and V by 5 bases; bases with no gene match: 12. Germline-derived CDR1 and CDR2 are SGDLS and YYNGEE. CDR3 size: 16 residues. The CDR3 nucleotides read TGTGCCAGCAGTCCGTGGGGGGGGACAGTCAATTCACCCCTCCACTTT. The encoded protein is CASSPWGGTVNSPLHF.